Following are 16 T cell receptor beta chains from one sample sequenced in a study of shared clonotypes between healthy human individuals. The table came from immunoSEQ multiplex PCR; TCRdb's copy has only in-frame clones and leaves some out. This sample has nearly 600,000 clones, with 95% to 96% found just once. The naive CD8 population came from CD45RO-negative cells selected for CCR7, without terminally differentiated effector memory CD45RA+ cells. The source material was naive CD8+ T cells sorted from blood. These receptors originate from a woman aged 25 to 39 in good health.

CDR3 DNA: TGTGCCAGCAGCTTAGCAGGGGTAACTACTGAAGCTTTCTTT. This translates into CASSLAGVTTEAFF. The chain joins TRBV13 to TRBJ1-1; possible D gene TRBD1, 6 bases. CDR1 and CDR2 (germline): PRHDT, FYEKMQ (reference sequence). The V end lost 1 base, the J end lost 5 bases, and 11 bases lay between the germline ends. The CDR3 loop spans 14 amino acids.

Concerning this clone: The junction departs from the called germline gene at one end, perhaps through a read error. The chain recombines TRBV7-8 with TRBJ2-3; no firm D call. The CDR3 has 15 amino acids. Germline CDR1 is SGHVS and CDR2 is FQNEAQ. The CDR3 is CASRLGIRSTDTQYF. The CDR3 DNA follows: TGTGCCAGCAGGTTAGGAATCCGGTCGACAGATACGCAGTATTTT. Complete variable domain (other parts from reference TRBV7-8 and TRBJ2-3): GAGVSQSPRYKVAKRGQDVALRCDPISGHVSLFWYQQALGQGPEFLTYFQNEAQLDKSGLPSDRFFAERPEGSVSTLKIQRTQQEDSAVYLCASRLGIRSTDTQYFGPGTRLTVL.

V and J are TRBV30 and TRBJ2-5; D unresolved. The end of the DNA aligns better with TRBJ2-7, so the J call may be wrong. This CDR3 spans 14 amino acids. Germline loops: CDR1 GTSNPN, CDR2 SVGIG (reference sequence). The CDR3 here is CAWSIRVWGHEQYF. The CDR3 DNA is TGTGCCTGGAGTATAAGGGTATGGGGTCACGAGCAGTACTTC.

In regard to this clone: A junction end diverges from the germline sequence, so it may reflect a read error. V gene TRBV7-8 combines with J gene TRBJ2-7; maybe TRBD2 (5 bases). The CDR3 sequence is 13 residues long. CDR1 and CDR2 (germline): SGHVS, FQNEAQ. The DNA of the CDR3 is TGTGCCAGCACCTTAAACGTCGGGGACGAGCAGTACTTC. Its translation: CASTLNVGDEQYF.

The CDR3 DNA follows: TGTGCCACCAGCAGAGATCTTATGGGTAAGGGTGGCAATCAGCCCCAGCATTTT. Encoded protein: CATSRDLMGKGGNQPQHF. The chain recombines TRBV15 with TRBJ1-5; no clear D gene. Germline loops: CDR1 LNHNV, CDR2 YYDKDF (reference sequence). Trimming shortened V by 0 bases and J by 2 bases, and 17 bases separated the two germline ends. The length of the CDR3 is 18 residues.

V is TRBV6-9 and J is TRBJ1-5; 7 positions agree with TRBD1. The V gene's germline CDR1 is MNHGY and CDR2 SVAAGI. V lost 4 bases and J lost 4; bases outside the gene matches: 4. This CDR3 is built from 14 residues. CDR3 region: CASSSRQGNQPQHF. CDR3 bases: TGTGCCAGCAGTTCGCGACAGGGAAATCAGCCCCAGCATTTT.

Worth noting for this clone: Within the sample, other DNA sequences also encode this same CDR3. CDR3 DNA: TGTGCCAGCAGCTTGGAGAGTGAAGAGACCCAGTACTTC. As protein: CASSLESEETQYF. This sequence joins TRBV5-4 and TRBJ2-5; D uncertain. The V end lost 0 bases, the J end lost 3 bases, and 6 bases lay between the germline ends. This CDR3 has 13 residues. Germline values: CDR1 SGHNT, CDR2 YYREEE (reference sequence).

This clone was counted only a few times. The chain carries TRBV5-4 and TRBJ1-1, with 7 nucleotides matching TRBD1. V dropped 3 bases and J dropped 8; count of bases not matched to a gene: 4. Germline V CDR1 and CDR2: SGHNT, YYREEE (reference sequence). The CDR3 has 12 amino acids. The CDR3 protein is CASSSRTGEAFF. CDR3 DNA: TGTGCCAGCAGCTCGCGGACAGGAGAAGCTTTCTTT.

The V gene is TRBV19, the J gene TRBJ2-1; either TRBD1 or TRBD2 may supply D (5 bases each). This CDR3 is built from 15 residues. Deletions cut 6 bases from V and 0 bases from J, with 12 bases between. CDR1 LNHDA and CDR2 SQIVND come from the germline V gene (reference sequence). CDR3 nucleotides: TGTGCCAGTAGCGATGAGGGGAGCTCCTACAATGAGCAGTTCTTC. It specifies CASSDEGSSYNEQFF.

Only one count was recorded for this clone. This sample includes further DNA sequences coding for the same CDR3. The chain employs TRBV27 and TRBJ2-1; D remains unclear. Germline V CDR1 and CDR2: MNHEY, SMNVEV (reference sequence). V shed 4 bases and J shed 0 bases, with 4 bases lying between them. This CDR3 is 13 amino acids long. CDR3 coding DNA: TGTGCCAGCAGTTCCGGCTCCTACAATGAGCAGTTCTTC. Residues: CASSSGSYNEQFF.

This clone was seen more than once but under ten times. Other DNA sequences of this sample code for an identical CDR3. The chain links TRBV5-6 to TRBJ2-5; unclear D gene. Germline V gene sequence: CDR1 SGHDT, CDR2 YYEEEE. The CDR3 extends over 13 amino acids. The germline V and J ends were trimmed by 0 bases and 3 bases, with 6 bases remaining between them. CDR3: CASSLALKETQYF. The CDR3 DNA reads TGTGCCAGCAGCTTGGCCCTAAAAGAGACCCAGTACTTC.

This chain uses TRBV9 with TRBJ2-2; no definite D call. Germline assignment: CDR1 SGDLS and CDR2 YYNGEE. The CDR3 contains 13 residues. V lost 4 bases and J 6 bases, leaving 10 bases between the germline ends. CDR3 sequence: CASSPRRSGELFF. The DNA for the CDR3 is TGTGCCAGCAGCCCGCGACGATCCGGGGAGCTGTTTTTT.

CDR3 coding DNA: TGCAGCGTGGAATCGGCAGGGGGTGGTTACGAGCAGTACTTC. Translated, it gives CSVESAGGGYEQYF. V gene TRBV29-1 combines with J gene TRBJ2-5; 7 bases are shared with TRBD1. The tail of the sequence fits TRBJ2-7 better, so the J call may be wrong. CDR1 is SQVTM, CDR2 ANQGSEA, per germline. The CDR3 is 14 amino acids.

The V call is TRBV4-1, the J call TRBJ2-7; possibly TRBD2 for D (5 bases). CDR1 and CDR2 from the germline V gene are MGHRA and YSYEKL. The V and J ends lost 0 bases and 3 bases respectively, with 18 bases between them. The CDR3 is 17 amino acids. The CDR3 coding sequence is TGCGCCAGCAGCCAAGATCCCGGGGAAGAAACGGACTACGAGCAGTACTTC. Its protein is CASSQDPGEETDYEQYF.

The chain links TRBV27 to TRBJ1-2; 8 bases align to TRBD1. Germline assignment: CDR1 MNHEY and CDR2 SMNVEV (reference sequence). This CDR3 is 14 amino acids long. After removal of 5 bases from V and 8 bases from J, the junction contained 10 bases not matched to a gene. The CDR3 nucleotides read TGTGCCAGCAGTCTCACAGGGGGAACGAGCGGCTACACCTTC. Translating it yields CASSLTGGTSGYTF.

This sequence joins TRBV19 and TRBJ1-1, with a possible D match to TRBD1 (6 bases). This CDR3 spans 15 amino acids. From germline, CDR1 is LNHDA and CDR2 SQIVND (reference sequence). The V end was cut by 3 bases, the J end by 1 base, with 12 bases between. The CDR3 protein is CASSIVWGANTEAFF. For the CDR3, the DNA is TGTGCCAGTAGTATCGTTTGGGGGGCGAACACTGAAGCTTTCTTT. The complete variable domain, with remaining parts taken from reference TRBV19 and TRBJ1-1, reads DGGITQSPKYLFRKEGQNVTLSCEQNLNHDAMYWYRQDPGQGLRLIYYSQIVNDFQKGDIAEGYSVSREKKESFPLTVTSAQKNPTAFYLCASSIVWGANTEAFFGQGTRLTVV.